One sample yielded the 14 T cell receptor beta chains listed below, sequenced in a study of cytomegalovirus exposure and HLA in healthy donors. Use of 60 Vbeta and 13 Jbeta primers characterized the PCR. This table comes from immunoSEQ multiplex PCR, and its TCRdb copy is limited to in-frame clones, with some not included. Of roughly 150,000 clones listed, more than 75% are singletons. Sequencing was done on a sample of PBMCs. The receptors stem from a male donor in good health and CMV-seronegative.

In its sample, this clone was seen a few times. DNA for the CDR3: TGTGCCAGCAGCTTGGGGGACTCGAACATTCAGTACTTC. Its translation is CASSLGDSNIQYF. This chain connects TRBV5-4 to TRBJ2-4; D is perhaps TRBD2 (6 bases). V lost 0 bases to trimming and J lost 7 bases, with 8 bases between them. The CDR3 runs 13 residues. Looked up from germline, CDR1 is SGHNT and CDR2 is YYREEE (reference sequence).

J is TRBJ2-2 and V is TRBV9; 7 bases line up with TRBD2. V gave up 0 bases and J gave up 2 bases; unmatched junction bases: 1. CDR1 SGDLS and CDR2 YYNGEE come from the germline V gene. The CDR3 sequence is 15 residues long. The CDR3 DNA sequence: TGTGCCAGCAGCGTAGGGGGACTAAACACCGGGGAGCTGTTTTTT. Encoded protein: CASSVGGLNTGELFF.

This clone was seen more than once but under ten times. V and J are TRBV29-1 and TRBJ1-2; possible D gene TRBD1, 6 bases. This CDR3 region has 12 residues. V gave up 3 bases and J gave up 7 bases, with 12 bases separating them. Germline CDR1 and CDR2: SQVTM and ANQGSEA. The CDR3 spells CSVEGASSGYTF. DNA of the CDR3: TGCAGCGTTGAGGGGGCTTCGAGTGGCTACACCTTC.

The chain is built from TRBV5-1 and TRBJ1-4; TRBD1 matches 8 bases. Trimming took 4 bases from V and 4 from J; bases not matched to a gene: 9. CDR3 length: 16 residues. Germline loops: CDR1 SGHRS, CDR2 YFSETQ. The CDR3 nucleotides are TGCGCCAGCAGCCCGGCAGGGGGCATAAATAATGAAAAACTGTTTTTT. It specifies CASSPAGGINNEKLFF.

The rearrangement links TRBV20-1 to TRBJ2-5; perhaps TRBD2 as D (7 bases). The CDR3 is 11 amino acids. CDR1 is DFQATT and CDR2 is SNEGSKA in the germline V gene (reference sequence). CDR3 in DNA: TGCAGGGGGGGGCCCGGGGAGACCCAGTACTTC. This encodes CRGGPGETQYF.

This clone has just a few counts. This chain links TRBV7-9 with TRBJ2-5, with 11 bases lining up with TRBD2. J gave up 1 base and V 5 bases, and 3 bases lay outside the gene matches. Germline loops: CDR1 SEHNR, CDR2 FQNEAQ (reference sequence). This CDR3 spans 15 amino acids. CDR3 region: CASSPGTSGQETQYF. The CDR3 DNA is TGTGCCAGCAGCCCGGGGACTAGCGGCCAAGAGACCCAGTACTTC. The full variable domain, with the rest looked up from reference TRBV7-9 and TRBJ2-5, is DTGVSQNPRHKITKRGQNVTFRCDPISEHNRLYWYRQTLGQGPEFLTYFQNEAQLEKSRLLSDRFSAERPKGSFSTLEIQRTEQGDSAMYLCASSPGTSGQETQYFGPGTRLLVL.

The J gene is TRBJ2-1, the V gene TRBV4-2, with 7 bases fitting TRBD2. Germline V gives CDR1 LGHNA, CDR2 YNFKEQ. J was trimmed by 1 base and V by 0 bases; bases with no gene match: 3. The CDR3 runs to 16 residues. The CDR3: CASSQDLRGSYNEQFF. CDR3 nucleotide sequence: TGTGCCAGCAGCCAAGATCTGCGGGGGTCCTACAATGAGCAGTTCTTC.

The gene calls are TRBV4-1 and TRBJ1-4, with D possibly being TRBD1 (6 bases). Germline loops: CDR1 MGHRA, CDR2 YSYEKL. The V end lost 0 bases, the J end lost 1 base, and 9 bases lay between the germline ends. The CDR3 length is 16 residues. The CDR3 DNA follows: TGCGCCAGCAGCCAAGAGCCGACAGGAACTAATGAAAAACTGTTTTTT. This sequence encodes CASSQEPTGTNEKLFF.

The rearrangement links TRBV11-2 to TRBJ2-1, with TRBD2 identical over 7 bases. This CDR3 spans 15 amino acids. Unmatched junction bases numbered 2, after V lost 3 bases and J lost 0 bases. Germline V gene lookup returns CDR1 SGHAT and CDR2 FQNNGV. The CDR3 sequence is CASSFGGSSYNEQFF. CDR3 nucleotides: TGTGCCAGCAGCTTTGGCGGGAGCTCCTACAATGAGCAGTTCTTC.

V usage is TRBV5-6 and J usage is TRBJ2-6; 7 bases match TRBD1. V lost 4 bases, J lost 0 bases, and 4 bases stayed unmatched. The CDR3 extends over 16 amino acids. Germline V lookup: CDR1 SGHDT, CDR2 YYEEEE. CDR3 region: CASSLTGSSGANVLTF. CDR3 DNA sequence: TGTGCCAGCAGCCTGACAGGGAGCTCTGGGGCCAACGTCCTGACTTTC.

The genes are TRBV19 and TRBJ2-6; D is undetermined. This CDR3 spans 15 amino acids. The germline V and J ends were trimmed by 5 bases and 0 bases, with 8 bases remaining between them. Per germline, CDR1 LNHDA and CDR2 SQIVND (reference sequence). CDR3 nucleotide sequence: TGTGCCAGTAGTTCCCGGTCCTCTGGGGCCAACGTCCTGACTTTC. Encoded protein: CASSSRSSGANVLTF.

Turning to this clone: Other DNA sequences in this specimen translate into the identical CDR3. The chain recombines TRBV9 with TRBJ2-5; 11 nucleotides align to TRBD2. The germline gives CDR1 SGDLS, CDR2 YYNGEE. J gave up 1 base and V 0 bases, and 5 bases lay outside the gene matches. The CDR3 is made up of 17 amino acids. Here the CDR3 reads CASSVGLAGGGQETQYF. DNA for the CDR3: TGTGCCAGCAGCGTAGGGCTAGCGGGAGGTGGCCAAGAGACCCAGTACTTC.

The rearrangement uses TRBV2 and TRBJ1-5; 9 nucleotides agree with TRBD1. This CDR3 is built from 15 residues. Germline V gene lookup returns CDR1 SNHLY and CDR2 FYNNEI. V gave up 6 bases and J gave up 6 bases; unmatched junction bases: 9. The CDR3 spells CASSGGQGSGQPQHF. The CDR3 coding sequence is TGTGCCAGCAGCGGGGGACAGGGATCCGGTCAGCCCCAGCATTTT.

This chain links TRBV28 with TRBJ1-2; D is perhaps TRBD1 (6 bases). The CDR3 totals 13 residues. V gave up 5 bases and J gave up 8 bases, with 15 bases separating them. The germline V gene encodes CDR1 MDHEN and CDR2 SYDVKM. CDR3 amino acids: CASSGPAGAGYTF. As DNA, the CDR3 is TGTGCCAGCAGTGGTCCGGCAGGGGCGGGCTACACCTTC.